The TCR beta chain under discussion was sequenced for a study of CD8 T cells in ankylosing spondylitis (dated by TCRdb to about 2017). Regarding the complete study: The study profiled T cell receptor beta repertoires in healthy donors and ankylosing spondylitis patients to find disease-linked TCR variants. The full study cohort comprised 20 to 25 ankylosing spondylitis patients and over a hundred healthy donors. Samples of peripheral blood were taken, and for ankylosing spondylitis patients, synovial fluid was collected as well.

Broader findings and caveats from the paper: The disease-linked clones showed a CD8+ phenotype and occurred at relatively low frequencies in peripheral blood. Significant enrichment of the disease-linked clones was reported in matched synovial fluid samples from ankylosing spondylitis patients. Some TCR beta motif variants had previously been reported in synovial fluid and blood of reactive arthritis patients, which suggested common disease-initiation mechanisms. Blood from ankylosing spondylitis patients appeared to be characterized by a TCR beta motif made up of several highly homologous amino acid variants.

The sequencing machine was an Illumina HiSeq 2500. Quantitative 5'-RACE with molecular barcodes was used to prepare TCR beta libraries. The authors processed their data as follows. A new computational method based on a probabilistic model of VDJ rearrangement was used to identify disease-linked TCR variants. TCRdb applied fastp at Q25 and MiXCR to the public reads, then kept only in-frame beta chains. CDR3 protein duplicates are merged, each entry listing the most common genes and DNA. These V and J calls are TCRdb output, not the study's own analysis. The sample table holds around 890,000 distinct CDR3 sequences, of which 12% were seen once. Roughly 0.51% of the sample is taken by the ten largest. This clonotype has just a few counts. The clone's antigen remains unknown. No per-base quality is available; no much larger clone lies one base away. This TCR was sampled from a male donor with ankylosing spondylitis. Sequenced sample: blood, either unsorted or a sorted T cell fraction (not recorded which).

For the CDR3, the sequence is CSATRPGQGTNIQYF. The nucleotide sequence reads TGCAGTGCCACAAGACCGGGACAGGGAACAAACATTCAGTACTTC. This chain joins TRBV20-1 to TRBJ2-4, with 9 bases matching TRBD1. The germline V gene (reference sequence) gives CDR1 as DFQATT and CDR2 as SNEGSKA. Here V drops 6 bases and J drops 6 bases, and the junction holds 12 bases not matched to any gene. From the cysteine through the phenylalanine, the CDR3 covers 15 amino acids. Only the CDR3 part of the read is kept: 45 bases, read in frame from the first base.